These 14 T cell receptor beta chains were all obtained from the same sample, sequenced in a study of CD8+CD57+ T cells in acquired aplastic anemia. Sequenced patients had shown CD8+CD57+ cell expansion by flow cytometry. For CDR3 and TCR beta VDJ profiling, genomic DNA was the template used. TCRdb ran MiXCR on the reads and lists one entry per CDR3 protein. The data show 180,000 or so distinct CDR3 sequences, with around 48% seen just once and about 1.8% held by the top ten. The sample taken for sequencing was sorted CD4+, CD8+, or CD8+CD57+ T cells (not recorded which) from PBMCs. The receptors here all came from a human donor with aplastic anemia.

The J gene is TRBJ2-3, the V gene TRBV7-8; 10 nucleotides align to TRBD2. The CDR3 covers 17 residues. Germline values: CDR1 SGHVS, CDR2 FQNEAQ. V lost 11 bases to trimming and J lost 2 bases; unmatched junction nucleotides: 16. The CDR3 sequence: CAHGQREGHEDTDTQYF. CDR3 bases: TGTGCCCACGGGCAGCGGGAGGGCCATGAGGACACAGATACGCAGTATTTT.

This clonotype was counted many times. The gene calls are TRBV5-1 and TRBJ1-2; 10 bases align to TRBD1. V was clipped by 3 bases and J by 5 bases; unmatched bases: 4. Germline values: CDR1 SGHRS, CDR2 YFSETQ. The length of the CDR3 is 14 residues. CDR3 bases: TGCGCCAGCAGCTCGGGGACAGGGGTTTATGGCTACACCTTC. The encoded protein is CASSSGTGVYGYTF.

This clonotype came up a few times. The V call is TRBV3-1, the J call TRBJ1-3; D is perhaps TRBD1 (5 bases). CDR1 LGHDT and CDR2 YNNKEL come from the germline V gene (reference sequence). The V gene lost 0 bases and the J gene lost 5 bases, with 11 bases spanning the gap. The CDR3 totals 15 residues. The chain's CDR3 is CASSQEAGLRNTIYF. CDR3 sequence (DNA): TGTGCCAGCAGCCAAGAGGCAGGGCTTCGAAACACCATATATTTT.

CDR3 protein: CASSHNRDNEQFF. The CDR3 nucleotides read TGTGCCAGCAGTCACAACAGGGACAATGAGCAGTTCTTC. The chain has TRBV7-3 and TRBJ2-1, with TRBD1 as a possible D gene (6 bases). V gave up 6 bases and J gave up 5 bases, with 11 bases separating them. The germline V gene has CDR1 SGHTA and CDR2 FQGTGA. The CDR3 covers 13 residues.

This clonotype was seen at least ten times. The chain has TRBV5-6 and TRBJ1-6, with D hard to call. CDR3 length: 13 amino acids. CDR1 and CDR2 (germline): SGHDT, YYEEEE. Trimming stripped 1 base from V and 10 bases from J, with 9 bases between. The CDR3: CASSLWRNSPLHF. The DNA for the CDR3 is TGTGCCAGCAGCTTGTGGCGGAACTCACCCCTCCACTTT.

The chain recombines TRBV2 with TRBJ2-2; possible D gene TRBD1, 5 bases. V lost 4 bases, J lost 13 bases, and 13 bases lay in between. CDR1 and CDR2 from the germline V gene are SNHLY and FYNNEI. This CDR3 region has 12 residues. The CDR3 loop is CASSVGREGLFF. CDR3 bases: TGTGCCAGCAGTGTAGGCAGGGAAGGGCTGTTTTTT. Together with reference TRBV2 and TRBJ2-2, the CDR3 gives the full variable domain: EPEVTQTPSHQVTQMGQEVILRCVPISNHLYFYWYRQILGQKVEFLVSFYNNEISEKSEIFDDQFSVERPDGSNFTLKIRSTKLEDSAMYFCASSVGREGLFFGEGSRLTVL.

The rearrangement uses TRBV7-6 and TRBJ2-5; the match to TRBD1 covers 9 bases. The CDR3 runs to 15 residues. Germline V gene sequence: CDR1 SGHVS, CDR2 FNYEAQ. Unmatched junction bases numbered 5, after V lost 2 bases and J lost 4 bases. The CDR3 here is CASSLPQGALETQYF. The CDR3 DNA reads as TGTGCCAGCAGCTTACCACAGGGGGCATTAGAGACCCAGTACTTC.

This chain uses TRBV19 with TRBJ1-5; 8 nucleotides match TRBD1. The trim removed 0 bases at V and 11 bases at J, leaving 6 bases unmatched. The CDR3 length is 14 residues. Germline assignment: CDR1 LNHDA and CDR2 SQIVND (reference sequence). CDR3 sequence: CASSIDRQGSAQHF. The CDR3 nucleotides read TGTGCCAGTAGTATAGATCGACAGGGGAGCGCCCAGCATTTT.

A note on this clonotype: A much larger clonotype is one base distant, so this may be a read error. This chain joins TRBV7-3 and TRBJ2-5, with 8 bases that match TRBD2. The CDR3 is made up of 14 amino acids. Germline V lookup: CDR1 SGHTA, CDR2 FQGTGA. CDR3 DNA sequence: TGTGCCAGCAGCAACGGCGGGGGGCAAGAGGCCCAGTACTTC. Its protein product is CASSNGGGQEAQYF.

This clonotype is categorized as medium-sized. Mismatch with germline at one junction end may stem from a read error. The rearrangement joins TRBV7-7 to TRBJ2-7, with D possibly TRBD2 on 5 matching bases. Germline V gene data show CDR1 as SSHAT and CDR2 as FNYEAQ (reference sequence). This CDR3 has 14 residues. CDR3 nucleotide sequence: TGTGCTAGCAGCCTCGGGGTAGGGCTGGACGAGCAGTACTTC. Translation: CASSLGVGLDEQYF.

The chain is built from TRBV19 and TRBJ2-5; D is possibly TRBD2 (5 bases). The CDR3 sequence is 15 residues long. Per the germline V gene, CDR1 is LNHDA and CDR2 is SQIVND (reference sequence). Between the trimmed V and J ends, which lost 4 bases and 4 bases, there was a span of 16 bases. The CDR3 DNA sequence: TGTGCCAGTAGTACCCGTCAGGTGGCGGGAGAGACCCAGTACTTC. Residues: CASSTRQVAGETQYF.

This chain uses TRBV9 with TRBJ2-7; D possibly corresponds to TRBD2 (6 bases). Germline loops: CDR1 SGDLS, CDR2 YYNGEE. This CDR3 spans 14 amino acids. Trimming took off 3 bases at V and 2 bases at J, with 12 bases between the two ends. The CDR3 is CASSETSFTYEQYF. CDR3 coding DNA: TGTGCCAGCAGCGAGACTAGTTTCACCTACGAGCAGTACTTC.

This clonotype was observed a few times. The chain recombines TRBV12-5 with TRBJ2-2, with D possibly being TRBD2 (7 bases). Germline V gene sequence: CDR1 LGHNT, CDR2 FRNRAP. The CDR3 contains 14 residues. V was clipped by 6 bases and J by 2 bases, with 10 bases between them. The CDR3 region has the DNA TGTGCTAGTGGACGGGGGGCCAACACCGGGGAGCTGTTTTTT. Encoded protein: CASGRGANTGELFF.

The V gene is TRBV15, the J gene TRBJ2-3; no firm D call. Germline CDR1 LNHNV, CDR2 YYDKDF (reference sequence). There are 14 residues in the CDR3. Trimming took off 2 bases at V and 4 bases at J, with 10 bases between the two ends. The CDR3 here is CATSRSTLADTQYF. The CDR3, as DNA: TGTGCCACCAGCAGATCCACCTTGGCAGATACGCAGTATTTT.